These T cell receptor beta chains were read from a single sample in a study of cytomegalovirus exposure and HLA in healthy donors. Here immunoSEQ multiplex PCR was the method, and the copy in TCRdb shows in-frame clones only, minus some. The data hold under 150,000 clones, with around 75% observed a single time. Sequences were obtained from PBMCs. These receptor sequences come from a man aged 30 to 39 in good health and CMV-seronegative. Both conserved end residues are part of each CDR3. D genes are given only for firm matches. The size field is filled for only some rows; it gives once, few, many or a size class.

CDR3nt | CDR3aa | j_gene | d_gene | v_gene | abundance
TGTGCCAGCAGCTACAGGGCGTCAACGGGAGGGTTCTACAATGAGCAGTTCTTC | CASSYRASTGGFYNEQFF | TRBJ2-1 | TRBD2 | TRBV9 | .
TGTGCCAGCAGCCCCGACAGGGTCTCTGGAAACACCATATATTTT | CASSPDRVSGNTIYF | TRBJ1-3 | TRBD1 | TRBV7-8 | .
TGTGCCAGCAGCCAAAGGACAGGACCCTACTACGAGCAGTACTTC | CASSQRTGPYYEQYF | TRBJ2-7 | TRBD1 | TRBV14 | .
TGTGCTAGCAGCTTAGAGGGGCCGAACGAGCAGTACTTC | CASSLEGPNEQYF | TRBJ2-7 | . | TRBV7-7 | once
TGTGCCAGAAGTCTCGGACTAGCGGTTAGCACAGATACGCAGTATTTT | CARSLGLAVSTDTQYF | TRBJ2-3 | TRBD2 | TRBV5-3 | .
TGTGCCAGCAGCCCCTTAGCGGGTAACTCCTACGAGCAGTACTTC | CASSPLAGNSYEQYF | TRBJ2-7 | TRBD2 | TRBV7-3 | few
TGTGCCAGCAGCCCGAGGAGGTCCCAAGAGACCCAGTACTTC | CASSPRRSQETQYF | TRBJ2-5 | . | TRBV7-8 | .
TGTGCCTGGAGGGACAGCTACAACACTGAAGCTTTCTTT | CAWRDSYNTEAFF | TRBJ1-1 | . | TRBV30 | .
TGTGCCAGCTCCCCCCGGGACAGCTACGAGCAGTACTTC | CASSPRDSYEQYF | TRBJ2-7 | TRBD1 | TRBV18 | .
TGCGCCAGCAGCTTGACTAGGGAGCAGTACTTC | CASSLTREQYF | TRBJ2-7 | . | TRBV5-1 | few
TGTGCCAGCAGCTTGGGCAGGGGGCATCAGCCCCAGCATTTT | CASSLGRGHQPQHF | TRBJ1-5 | TRBD1 | TRBV5-6 | few
TGTGCCAGCAGCTTGGTGGATCGGGAATACAATGAGCAGTTCTTC | CASSLVDREYNEQFF | TRBJ2-1 | . | TRBV7-9 | .
TGTGCCAGCAGCTTGGGTCAACAGCCGAACACTGAAGCTTTCTTT | CASSLGQQPNTEAFF | TRBJ1-1 | . | TRBV5-4 | .
TGCGCCAGCAGCCAAGAGGCAGGGGTCTGGCCCCAGCATTTT | CASSQEAGVWPQHF | TRBJ1-5 | . | TRBV4-3 | .
TGTGCCAGCAGCTCAAGCGGGGCCCAAGAGACCCAGTACTTC | CASSSSGAQETQYF | TRBJ2-5 | TRBD2 | TRBV7-6 | once
TGTGCCAGCAGCCCCGGGGCGGGACGGTATGGCTACACCTTC | CASSPGAGRYGYTF | TRBJ1-2 | . | TRBV11-1 | .
TGCGCCAGCAGCCAAGAGTTGCGGCCGACCCAGCCCCAGCATTTT | CASSQELRPTQPQHF | TRBJ1-5 | . | TRBV4-1 | .
TGTGCCAGCAGTAGGACAGGGGAAAATGAGCAGTTCTTC | CASSRTGENEQFF | TRBJ2-1 | TRBD1 | TRBV6-1 | few
TGTGCCAGCAGCCCCATGGGAGTCGGGACCAAAAACATTCAGTACTTC | CASSPMGVGTKNIQYF | TRBJ2-4 | . | TRBV5-6 | .
TGTGCCAGCAGCCGGGGGGGCCCATCAAGCGGTGAAAAACTGTTTTTT | CASSRGGPSSGEKLFF | TRBJ1-4 | . | TRBV7-2 | .
TGCGCCAGCAGCTTGGACAGGGGGACCACTGAAGCTTTCTTT | CASSLDRGTTEAFF | TRBJ1-1 | TRBD1 | TRBV5-1 | .
TGTGCCAGCAGCTTGAGAGCGGTCACAGATACGCAGTATTTT | CASSLRAVTDTQYF | TRBJ2-3 | . | TRBV7-2 | .
TGTGCCAGCAGCCGCGAGGACAGGCCCCAAGCTTTCTTT | CASSREDRPQAFF | TRBJ1-1 | TRBD1 | TRBV28 | .
TGCGCCAGCAGTGAGTCCCGGGAGGCTGGTGGAAACACCATATATTTT | CASSESREAGGNTIYF | TRBJ1-3 | . | TRBV10-1 | .
TGTGCCAGCAGGCACGACGGTAGCGGGGTCCCACAGTACTTC | CASRHDGSGVPQYF | TRBJ2-5 | TRBD2 | TRBV6-5 | .
TGTGCCAGCAGCGCCGGACTAGCGGGACGTAATGAGCAGTTCTTC | CASSAGLAGRNEQFF | TRBJ2-1 | TRBD2 | TRBV9 | few
TGTGCCAGCAGTTCCGCAGGTAACGCCAATCAGCCCCAGCATTTT | CASSSAGNANQPQHF | TRBJ1-5 | . | TRBV6-5 | .
TGTGCCAGCAGCAGCGTAAATTTCTATGACAGGTACTATGGCTACACCTTC | CASSSVNFYDRYYGYTF | TRBJ1-2 | . | TRBV9 | .
TGTGCTAGCAGCTTAGCGGTTGGCAGCTCCTACAATGAGCAGTTCTTC | CASSLAVGSSYNEQFF | TRBJ2-1 | . | TRBV7-7 | once
TGTGCCAGCAGCTGGAATAGCGGGAGCGAAGAGCAGTACTTC | CASSWNSGSEEQYF | TRBJ2-7 | TRBD2 | TRBV7-9 | .
TGTGCCATCAGAGGAGAGGGAGGTGGAGCTTTCTTT | CAIRGEGGGAFF | TRBJ1-1 | . | TRBV10-3 | .
TGTGCCAGCAGTGAGAGTCATGACAGGGGGCCTAACACTGAAGCTTTCTTT | CASSESHDRGPNTEAFF | TRBJ1-1 | TRBD1 | TRBV2 | .
TGTGCCAGCAGTTCCCTGGGCAAAAATGGCTACACCTTC | CASSSLGKNGYTF | TRBJ1-2 | . | TRBV28 | .
TGTGCCAGCAGCTCAAAAGCGGGAGTCGGTTATGAGCAGTTCTTC | CASSSKAGVGYEQFF | TRBJ2-1 | TRBD2 | TRBV7-8 | .
TGTGCCAGCAGCTTGGTGGAGGAACGTTGGAAAGCTTTCTTT | CASSLVEERWKAFF | TRBJ1-1 | . | TRBV5-6 | few
TGTGCCAGCAGCTACGGGACAGGCCGGGATACGCAGTATTTT | CASSYGTGRDTQYF | TRBJ2-3 | TRBD1 | TRBV5-6 | .
TGTGCCAGCAGCTACAGCAACTATGGCTACACCTTC | CASSYSNYGYTF | TRBJ1-2 | . | TRBV7-2 | .
TGTGCCAGTAGTACCCCCGGGGGGAGCTCCTACAATGAGCAGTTCTTC | CASSTPGGSSYNEQFF | TRBJ2-1 | TRBD2 | TRBV19 | .
TGCAGCGTTGGGGCCTCTGGGGCCAACGTCCTGACTTTC | CSVGASGANVLTF | TRBJ2-6 | . | TRBV29-1 | .
TGTGCCAGCAGCCCCCTGGGGGTAGCGGGGACCTACGAGCAGTACTTC | CASSPLGVAGTYEQYF | TRBJ2-7 | TRBD2 | TRBV7-3 | .
TGCGCCAGCAGTGACTTGGCGGGGAATGAGCAGTTCTTC | CASSDLAGNEQFF | TRBJ2-1 | . | TRBV10-2 | few
TGTGCCAGCAGCGTAGGAGGGAGGGGCACCGGGGAGCTGTTTTTT | CASSVGGRGTGELFF | TRBJ2-2 | TRBD2 | TRBV9 | .
TGCGCCAGCAGCCAAGATTCCCACTACCCCGGGGAGACCCAGTACTTC | CASSQDSHYPGETQYF | TRBJ2-5 | . | TRBV4-1 | .
TGCGCCAGCAGCCCCCGAGTCGAGGGAGAAAATGAGCAGTTCTTC | CASSPRVEGENEQFF | TRBJ2-1 | . | TRBV4-3 | .
TGTGCCAGCAGCCTCGGACAGTTCCAAGAGACCCAGTACTTC | CASSLGQFQETQYF | TRBJ2-5 | . | TRBV7-3 | .
TGTGCCGGTCAGACAGCCAACACTGAAGCTTTCTTT | CAGQTANTEAFF | TRBJ1-1 | . | TRBV28 | .